The text below deals with one TCR beta chain. The antigen remains undetermined. The assay was immunoSEQ multiplex PCR, and TCRdb's table has in-frame clones only and misses some. This sample carries roughly 80,000 clones, over 70% of them seen once, and the ten largest clones take 3% to 5%. Germline CDR1 is SGHTS and CDR2 is YDEGEE. There are 15 residues in the CDR3. V shed 3 bases, J shed 3 bases, and the junction held 1 base outside the gene matches. The record originates from a study of radiotherapy plus CTLA-4 blockade in lung cancer. Study-wide findings and caveats: Tumor-derived TCR clones expanded in blood after radiotherapy plus ipilimumab.

The gene calls are TRBV5-8 and TRBJ2-2, with 11 positions matching TRBD2. This sequence was found in a human donor with non-small cell lung cancer who had a partial response to radiotherapy plus ipilimumab. Some clones in this sample may be carry-over from other donors' samples. The sequenced sample was peripheral blood, obtained from a patient treated with radiotherapy plus ipilimumab. In DNA, the CDR3 is TGTGCCAGCAGCTCACTAGCGGGGGACACCGGGGAGCTGTTTTTT. Translated, it gives CASSSLAGDTGELFF.